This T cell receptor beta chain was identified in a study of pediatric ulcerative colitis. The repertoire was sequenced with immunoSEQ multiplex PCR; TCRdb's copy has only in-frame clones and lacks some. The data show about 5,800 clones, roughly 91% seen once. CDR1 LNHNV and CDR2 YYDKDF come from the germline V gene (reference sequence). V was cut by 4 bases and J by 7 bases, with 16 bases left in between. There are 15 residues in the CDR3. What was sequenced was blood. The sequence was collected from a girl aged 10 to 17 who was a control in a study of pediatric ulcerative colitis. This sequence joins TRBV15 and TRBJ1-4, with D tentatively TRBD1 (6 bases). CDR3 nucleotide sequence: TGTGCCACCAGCATCGCCAGGGGCCAGGGTGAAAAACTGTTTTTT. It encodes CATSIARGQGEKLFF.